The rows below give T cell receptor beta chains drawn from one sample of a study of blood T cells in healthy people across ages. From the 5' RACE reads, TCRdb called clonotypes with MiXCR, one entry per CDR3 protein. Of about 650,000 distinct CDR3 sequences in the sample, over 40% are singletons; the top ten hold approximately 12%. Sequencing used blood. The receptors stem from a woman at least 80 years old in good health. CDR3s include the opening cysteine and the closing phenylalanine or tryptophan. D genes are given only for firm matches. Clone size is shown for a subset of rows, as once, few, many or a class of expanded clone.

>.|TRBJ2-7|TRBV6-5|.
TGTGCCAGCAGTTACTCGGCAGGGCGCGAGCAGTACTTC
CASSYSAGREQYF
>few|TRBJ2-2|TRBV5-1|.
TGCGCCAGCAGCTTACAGGTTAACCCCGGGGAGCTGTTTTTT
CASSLQVNPGELFF
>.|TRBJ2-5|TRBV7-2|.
TGTGCCAGCAGCCCCCGCCGGGACGGAATCTACGGGCAGTACTTC
CASSPRRDGIYGQYF
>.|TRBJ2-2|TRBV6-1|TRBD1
TGTGCCAGCAGTGAAGGGACAGGGTGGACCGGGGAGCTGTTTTTT
CASSEGTGWTGELFF
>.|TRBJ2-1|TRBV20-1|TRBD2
TGCAGTGCTAGAGCTACCGCGCTAGCGGGAGGAAGGAACTTCTACAATGAGCAGTTCTTC
CSARATALAGGRNFYNEQFF
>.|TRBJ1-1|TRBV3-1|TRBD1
TGTGCCAGCAGCTACCGGGACAGGGGCACTGAAGCTTTCTTT
CASSYRDRGTEAFF
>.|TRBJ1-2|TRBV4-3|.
TGCGCCAGCAGCCATAGTGGCTACACCTTC
CASSHSGYTF
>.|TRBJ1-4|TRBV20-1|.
TGCAGTGCTGGAGCCAGGGGCAATAATGAAAAACTGTTTTTT
CSAGARGNNEKLFF
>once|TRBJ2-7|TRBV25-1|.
TGTGCCAGCAGTGTGACTAACTCCTACGAGCAGTACTTC
CASSVTNSYEQYF
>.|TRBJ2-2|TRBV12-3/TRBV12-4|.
TGTGCCAGCAGTTTACCAGGGGTTTCCGGGGAGCTGTTTTTT
CASSLPGVSGELFF
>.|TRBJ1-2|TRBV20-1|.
TGCAGTGCTAGCACCAGGCCCTCTCAGAACTATGGCTACACCTTC
CSASTRPSQNYGYTF
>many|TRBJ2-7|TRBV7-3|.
TGTGCCAGCAGCTTATTGCCCTGGGAGCGGAAAAGCTCCTACGAGCAGTACTTC
CASSLLPWERKSSYEQYF
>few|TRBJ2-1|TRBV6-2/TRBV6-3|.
TGTGCCAGCAGTGACGGGGCGTATTTGGGGCAGTTCTTC
CASSDGAYLGQFF
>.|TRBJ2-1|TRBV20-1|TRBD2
TGCAGTGCTGATCTTTTCGGGGGGGCCCTCAATGAGCAGTTCTTC
CSADLFGGALNEQFF
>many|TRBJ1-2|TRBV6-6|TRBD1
TGTGCCAGCAATCAGGGGGCGCTTGGCTACACCTTC
CASNQGALGYTF
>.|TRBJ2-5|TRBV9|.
TGTGCCAGCAGCGTAGATTTGCAGACCCAGTACTTC
CASSVDLQTQYF
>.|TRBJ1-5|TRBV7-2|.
TGTGCCAGCAGCTTAGTAGGGGTGGCGGAGCCCCAGCATTTT
CASSLVGVAEPQHF
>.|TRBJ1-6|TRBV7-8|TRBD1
TGTGTCAGCAGCTTTACAGGGGTCTCCTCACCCCTCCACTTT
CVSSFTGVSSPLHF
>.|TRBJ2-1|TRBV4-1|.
TGCGCCAGCAGCCCAAGGGGGGAAGAGCAGTTCTTC
CASSPRGEEQFF
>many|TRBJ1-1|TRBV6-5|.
TGTGCCAGCAGTTACTCATCGGTGGGGGCGCCAGCTAGGGCTTTCTTT
CASSYSSVGAPARAFF
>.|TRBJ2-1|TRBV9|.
TGTGCCAGCAGCGTCAGGACGAAAAGCTCCTACAATGAGCAGTTCTTC
CASSVRTKSSYNEQFF
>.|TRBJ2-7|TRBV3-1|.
TGTGCCAGCAGCCAGGGGCGACACAATGAGCAGTACTTC
CASSQGRHNEQYF
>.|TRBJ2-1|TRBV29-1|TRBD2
TGCAGCGTTGAAAACCCGGGACTAGCGGGGTTCAATGAGCAGTTCTTC
CSVENPGLAGFNEQFF
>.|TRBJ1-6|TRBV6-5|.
TGTGCCAGCAGTATTTACAGGGTGGATAATTCACCCCTCCACTTT
CASSIYRVDNSPLHF
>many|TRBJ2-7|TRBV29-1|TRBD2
TGCAGCGTTGAGCGGGGGGATTCCTACGAGCAGTACTTC
CSVERGDSYEQYF
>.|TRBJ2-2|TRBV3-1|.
TGTGCCAGCAGCCGTCACACCGGTGGGGCGCGGAACACCGGGGAGCTGTTTTTT
CASSRHTGGARNTGELFF
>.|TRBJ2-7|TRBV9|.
TGTGCCAGCAGCCCACGCGGATCGGAGCAGTACTTC
CASSPRGSEQYF
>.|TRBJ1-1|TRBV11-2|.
TGTGCCAGCAGCTTAAGAGGGGACGAAGCTTTCTTT
CASSLRGDEAFF
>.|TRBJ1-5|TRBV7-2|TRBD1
TGTGCCAGCAGCTCAAACAGGGGGCGTAGCAATCAGCCCCAGCATTTT
CASSSNRGRSNQPQHF
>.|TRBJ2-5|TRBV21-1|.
TGTGCCAGCAGCCGGGCCTCAACTGGAGAGACCCAGTACTTC
CASSRASTGETQYF
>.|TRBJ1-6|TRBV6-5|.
TGTACCAGCAGAGACCTCAGGGCGGTACCCTCACCCCTCCACTTT
CTSRDLRAVPSPLHF
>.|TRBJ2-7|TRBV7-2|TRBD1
TGTGCCAGCAGCTACCATCAGGGGGCTTCCTACGAGCAGTACTTC
CASSYHQGASYEQYF
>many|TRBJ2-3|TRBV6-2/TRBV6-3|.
TGTGCCAGCAGGGTGCGGAATACAGATACGCAGTATTTT
CASRVRNTDTQYF
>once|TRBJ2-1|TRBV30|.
TGTGCCTGGAGTGTTAAATACGAGCAGTTCTTC
CAWSVKYEQFF
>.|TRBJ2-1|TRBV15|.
TGTGCCACCAGCAGAACGGGAGCCAGCTCCTACAATGAGCAGTTCTTC
CATSRTGASSYNEQFF
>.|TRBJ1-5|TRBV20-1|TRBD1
TGCAGTGCCGGGCCCAGGGGGCTTCAGCCCCAGCATTTT
CSAGPRGLQPQHF